This T cell receptor (beta chain) was sequenced during a study of CD8 T cells in Susac syndrome (dated by TCRdb to about 2019). About the full investigation: Repertoire sequencing was used to test whether CD8+ T cell activation and differentiation in Susac syndrome was antigen driven. The clonality of the CD8+ T cell repertoire was compared across approximately 12 healthy donors, around 14 Susac syndrome patients and roughly 15 multiple sclerosis patients.

The V end loses 5 bases and the J end loses 8 bases, and a stretch of 19 bases separates them. Via the germline V gene, CDR1 is MNHEY and CDR2 SVGEGT. Including the terminal cysteine and phenylalanine, the CDR3 comprises 15 residues. CDR3 DNA is the only sequence kept; it has 45 bases, read in frame from the first base. RNA was extracted using the RNeasy kit, and roughly 0.5 to 1 microgram was reverse transcribed with random hexamers. TCR beta CDR3 regions were amplified with the immunoSEQ multiplex PCR assay covering 54 Vbeta and 13 Jbeta segments. PCR amplification bias was corrected by using a synthetic template baseline for primer optimization and computational correction. The original pipeline was this. Reads were annotated to V, D and J genes per IMGT and analyzed with immunoSEQ Analyzer, keeping only productive sequences. To calculate clonality, Shannon entropy was normalized by log2 of the number of productive unique sequences and then subtracted from one. For each patient and control, public and private clones were evaluated within the 100 most prevalent clones. Susac-specific clones were defined as absent from healthy and MS cohorts, about 1,000 published viral clones and other ImmuneACCESS disease sequences. TCRdb itself trimmed the public reads at Q25 with fastp, ran MiXCR and retained productive beta chains. Every distinct CDR3 protein forms one entry, paired with its most common genes and DNA. The V and J calls were not made by the authors but by TCRdb's processing. The sample data list about 300,000 distinct CDR3 sequences, and roughly 85% of these were observed just once. Around 0.2% of the sample belongs to the ten largest clones.

Peripheral blood CD8+ and CD4+ T cells from healthy donors, Susac syndrome patients and multiple sclerosis patients were profiled using high-throughput TCR beta sequencing. Treatment-naive patients with stable or active relapsing-remitting disease fulfilling revised McDonald criteria were used as multiple sclerosis controls. Bulk CD8+ and CD4+ T cells were purified by magnetic negative isolation, while CD8+ TEMRA cells were enriched using FACS. Blood was drawn into EDTA tubes, processed within 24 hours, and PBMCs were isolated by density gradient centrifugation. PBMCs destined for TCR sequencing were cryopreserved in liquid nitrogen and later thawed in a 37 °C water bath. A purity of at least 90% was achieved for sorted or isolated CD4+, CD8+ and CD8+ TEMRA cells. Study-wide findings and limitations: The TCR sequencing and HLA analysis was acknowledged to have included a relatively small number of individuals.

Concerning this clonotype itself: The clone's antigen remains unknown. No per-base quality is available; no much larger clone lies one base away.

Recombination connected TRBV6-2 or TRBV6-3 to TRBJ1-5; no confident D gene assignment can be made. This clonotype was sampled from a human donor with multiple sclerosis. The specimen was CD8+ T cells from PBMCs. The sequence in DNA is TGTGCCAGCAGTCCCCCCCCGAGTCTTGACAAGCCCCAGCATTTT. Its amino acids are CASSPPPSLDKPQHF.